The 20 T cell receptor beta chains in this list originate from one sample, sequenced in a study of cytomegalovirus exposure and HLA in healthy donors. A multiplex PCR was run with 60 Vbeta primers and 13 Jbeta primers. Method: immunoSEQ multiplex PCR; TCRdb's copy keeps in-frame clones and lacks some. The sample shows around 110,000 clones, more than 60% of them seen only once. Source material: PBMCs. These receptors all come from a man aged 35 to 55 in good health and CMV-seronegative.

This clone appeared a few times. The V call is TRBV6-5, the J call TRBJ2-7; 11 bases map to TRBD2. The CDR3 sequence is 15 residues long. Germline V CDR1 and CDR2: MNHEY, SVGAGI. J was trimmed by 2 bases and V by 2 bases; bases with no gene match: 2. The CDR3 sequence: CASSYTSGGTYEQYF. For the CDR3, the DNA is TGTGCCAGCAGTTACACTAGCGGGGGAACCTACGAGCAGTACTTC.

The V and J genes are TRBV7-2 and TRBJ1-2; 7 nucleotides match TRBD1. The germline CDR1 and CDR2 sequences are SGHTA and FQGNSA. The CDR3 spans 16 residues. The J segment lost 9 bases and the V segment lost 1 base, leaving 14 bases of the junction unmatched. The CDR3 DNA reads as TGTGCCAGCAGCTTAGGGCCGGACAGGCCGTTTCTAAGCTACACCTTC. This codes for CASSLGPDRPFLSYTF.

The V and J genes are TRBV5-1 and TRBJ2-3; D is ambiguous. Trimming removed 4 bases at V and 1 base at J, with 10 bases between. Germline V lookup: CDR1 SGHRS, CDR2 YFSETQ. The CDR3 loop spans 14 amino acids. This chain's CDR3 is CASSLDGGTDTQYF. The CDR3 region has the DNA TGCGCCAGCAGCCTGGACGGAGGCACAGATACGCAGTATTTT.

V gene TRBV7-7 combines with J gene TRBJ2-3; TRBD1 aligns across 10 bases. J lost 6 bases, V lost 8 bases, and 8 bases had no gene match. Germline values: CDR1 SSHAT, CDR2 FNYEAQ (reference sequence). This CDR3 comprises 14 residues. CDR3 DNA sequence: TGTGCCAGCTCGTCGGGGACAGGGGTCGATACGCAGTATTTT. This encodes CASSSGTGVDTQYF.

This sequence joins TRBV29-1 and TRBJ1-5; the D gene is possibly TRBD1 (5 bases). The CDR3 is made up of 17 amino acids. In germline, CDR1 is SQVTM, CDR2 ANQGSEA. Trimming shortened V by 1 base and J by 0 bases, and 16 bases separated the two germline ends. Written as DNA, the CDR3 is TGCAGCGTTGAAGGTAACGGGGGAGAGTATAGCAATCAGCCCCAGCATTTT. Translation: CSVEGNGGEYSNQPQHF.

In the case of this clone: Other DNA variants within this sample encode the same CDR3. The V gene is TRBV18, the J gene TRBJ1-5; maybe TRBD1 (5 bases). The V end lost 3 bases, the J end lost 2 bases, and 8 bases lay between the germline ends. The CDR3 runs to 14 residues. CDR1 and CDR2 from the germline V gene are KGHSH and LQKENI. The CDR3 region has the DNA TGTGCCAGCTCACCGGGGCAGGGCAATCAGCCCCAGCATTTT. Residues: CASSPGQGNQPQHF. Variable domain in full (rest from reference TRBV18 and TRBJ1-5): NAGVMQNPRHLVRRRGQEARLRCSPMKGHSHVYWYRQLPEEGLKFMVYLQKENIIDESGMPKERFSAEFPKEGPSILRIQQVVRGDSAAYFCASSPGQGNQPQHFGDGTRLSIL.

The V gene is TRBV7-6, the J gene TRBJ1-3; D gene unclear. Deletions cut 4 bases from V and 2 bases from J, with 12 bases between. Germline V gene data show CDR1 as SGHVS and CDR2 as FNYEAQ. The CDR3 totals 15 residues. This CDR3 is CASSSLPGTGNTIYF. The CDR3 DNA follows: TGTGCCAGCAGCTCATTGCCGGGTACTGGAAACACCATATATTTT.

This clone came up once. CDR3 sequence reads: CASSLSSGTGDEETQYF. The CDR3 coding sequence is TGTGCCAGCAGCTTAAGTTCAGGGACAGGGGATGAGGAGACCCAGTACTTC. This chain connects TRBV7-9 to TRBJ2-5; 10 nucleotides agree with TRBD1. This CDR3 has 17 residues. Germline CDR1 is SEHNR and CDR2 is FQNEAQ (reference sequence). V shed 2 bases, J shed 5 bases, and the junction held 11 bases outside the gene matches.

The chain carries TRBV11-2 and TRBJ2-3; TRBD2 is a possible D gene (6 bases). CDR3 length equals 17 residues. Trimming removed 1 base at V and 1 base at J, with 15 bases between. The germline CDR1 and CDR2 sequences are SGHAT and FQNNGV. The CDR3 is CASSLALGWRGTDTQYF. In DNA, the CDR3 is TGTGCCAGCAGCTTAGCCCTCGGGTGGAGGGGCACAGATACGCAGTATTTT.

The rearrangement joins TRBV18 to TRBJ1-2; TRBD1 matches 7 bases. After removal of 5 bases from V and 4 bases from J, the junction contained 10 bases not matched to a gene. Germline V gives CDR1 KGHSH, CDR2 LQKENI. This CDR3 has 15 amino acids. The CDR3 protein is CASSSTGQAIYGYTF. In DNA, the CDR3 is TGTGCCAGCTCATCCACAGGACAGGCGATCTATGGCTACACCTTC. The variable domain in full, completed from reference TRBV18 and TRBJ1-2, reads NAGVMQNPRHLVRRRGQEARLRCSPMKGHSHVYWYRQLPEEGLKFMVYLQKENIIDESGMPKERFSAEFPKEGPSILRIQQVVRGDSAAYFCASSSTGQAIYGYTFGSGTRLTVV.

This clone was detected once. The chain employs TRBV5-6 and TRBJ2-7, with 10 bases matching TRBD1. Losses at the gene ends were 0 bases for V and 3 bases for J; bases not matched to a gene: 3. Germline-derived CDR1 and CDR2 are SGHDT and YYEEEE. The CDR3 has 15 amino acids. The chain's CDR3 is CASSLAGTGDYEQYF. The CDR3 DNA reads TGTGCCAGCAGCTTGGCCGGGACAGGGGACTACGAGCAGTACTTC.

The rearrangement uses TRBV4-2 and TRBJ2-1, with TRBD1 identical over 7 bases. CDR3 length: 16 residues. J gave up 5 bases and V 4 bases, and 11 bases lay outside the gene matches. The germline V gene has CDR1 LGHNA and CDR2 YNFKEQ. Written as DNA, the CDR3 is TGTGCCAGCAGCCGATTGACAGGGCCTGGGAACAATGAGCAGTTCTTC. It is translated as CASSRLTGPGNNEQFF.

The chain couples TRBV5-8 to TRBJ1-1; D might be TRBD1 (5 bases). CDR1 is SGHTS and CDR2 is YDEGEE in the germline V gene. V gave up 0 bases and J gave up 2 bases, with 26 bases separating them. This CDR3 comprises 20 residues. The CDR3 DNA follows: TGTGCCAGCAGCTTGGAATTCGGGGGGAATGTGGCCCTTCGTAACACTGAAGCTTTCTTT. Its protein product is CASSLEFGGNVALRNTEAFF.

The chain uses TRBV19 and TRBJ2-5; D is undetermined. Deletions cut 3 bases from V and 4 bases from J, with 6 bases between. This CDR3 is 12 amino acids long. CDR1 and CDR2 from the germline V gene are LNHDA and SQIVND (reference sequence). The CDR3 nucleotides are TGTGCCAGTAGTATGCTAGGAGAGACCCAGTACTTC. Amino acid sequence: CASSMLGETQYF.

This chain connects TRBV13 to TRBJ2-4; 7 positions match TRBD1. Germline CDR1 and CDR2: PRHDT and FYEKMQ (reference sequence). V lost 2 bases, J lost 7 bases, and 8 bases stayed unmatched. The CDR3 sequence is 15 residues long. CDR3 DNA: TGTGCCAGCAGCTTATTGGGGCAGGGGGTTAACATTCAGTACTTC. It codes for CASSLLGQGVNIQYF.

The chain is built from TRBV18 and TRBJ1-2, with TRBD1 matching 8 bases. Germline-derived CDR1 and CDR2 are KGHSH and LQKENI. The CDR3 spans 16 residues. V lost 3 bases and J lost 6; bases outside the gene matches: 12. The CDR3 here is CASSPQRDRRIDGYTF. The CDR3 DNA is TGTGCCAGCTCACCGCAACGGGACAGGCGAATCGATGGCTACACCTTC.

The chain joins TRBV19 to TRBJ2-5, with a weak D call TRBD2 (7 bases). V was clipped by 3 bases and J by 5 bases, with 10 bases between them. CDR1 and CDR2 (germline): LNHDA, SQIVND (reference sequence). The CDR3 has 13 residues. The CDR3 here is CASSMRGGETQYF. DNA for the CDR3: TGTGCCAGTAGTATGAGGGGGGGGGAGACCCAGTACTTC.

The rearrangement joins TRBV6-1 to TRBJ1-4; D remains ambiguous. Germline CDR1 is MNHNS and CDR2 is SASEGT. This CDR3 spans 14 amino acids. Deletions cut 5 bases from V and 8 bases from J, with 15 bases between. Written as DNA, the CDR3 is TGTGCCAGCAGTTATTCGGGGTCGGGGGAAAAACTGTTTTTT. It specifies CASSYSGSGEKLFF.

Concerning this clone: A junction end diverges from the germline sequence, so it may reflect a read error. The chain employs TRBV30 and TRBJ2-2; D may be TRBD2 (5 bases). The CDR3 is 13 residues long. Germline V lookup: CDR1 GTSNPN, CDR2 SVGIG (reference sequence). The CDR3 bases are TGTGCCTGCCGCAGACGCGAACACCGGGGAGCTGTTTTT. As protein: CACRRREHRGAVF.

The chain carries TRBV11-2 and TRBJ1-1; possible D gene TRBD1, 6 bases. V was shortened by 4 bases and J by 0 bases, with 15 bases between the two germline ends. This CDR3 has 16 residues. Germline values: CDR1 SGHAT, CDR2 FQNNGV. In DNA, the CDR3 is TGTGCCAGCAGCTCCCTAGGGGGAGTAGTGAACACTGAAGCTTTCTTT. Protein sequence: CASSSLGGVVNTEAFF.